A single sample gave rise to the 6 T cell receptor beta chains below, sequenced in a study of OX40 agonist ivuxolimab in advanced cancers. The assay was immunoSEQ multiplex PCR, and TCRdb's table has in-frame clones only and misses some. The table lists approximately 60,000 clones, 85% to 90% of them singletons, with over 11% in the top ten. The sequencing used CD4+ or CD8+ T cells sorted from blood, collected in a trial of the OX40 agonist ivuxolimab. These receptors were collected from an adult with an advanced solid tumor such as melanoma, head and neck, liver or kidney cancer.

Note on this clone: The sample has other DNA sequences that encode this CDR3 too. V and J are TRBV5-4 and TRBJ2-7; the match to TRBD1 covers 7 bases. CDR1 SGHNT and CDR2 YYREEE come from the germline V gene (reference sequence). V shed 4 bases and J 4 bases; nucleotides not matched to a gene: 2. The CDR3 covers 12 residues. The DNA for the CDR3 is TGTGCCAGCAGCAGGGACAGTTACGAGCAGTACTTC. It yields the protein CASSRDSYEQYF.

V usage is TRBV7-9 and J usage is TRBJ2-7; maybe TRBD2 (5 bases). Deletions cut 5 bases from V and 0 bases from J, with 8 bases between. CDR3 size: 13 residues. Germline V gene sequence: CDR1 SEHNR, CDR2 FQNEAQ (reference sequence). DNA of the CDR3: TGTGCCAGCAGCGGCCGGGACTCCTACGAGCAGTACTTC. This translates into CASSGRDSYEQYF.

This sequence joins TRBV28 and TRBJ2-7, with TRBD2 matching 10 bases. The CDR3 contains 15 residues. With 3 bases clipped from V and 4 bases from J, the junction kept 6 bases outside the gene matches. Germline V lookup: CDR1 MDHEN, CDR2 SYDVKM. The CDR3 nucleotides are TGTGCCAGCAGTTTTTCTCTAGCGGGAGTTTACGAGCAGTACTTC. It translates to CASSFSLAGVYEQYF.

The rearrangement uses TRBV7-3 and TRBJ1-3; D possibly corresponds to TRBD1 (5 bases). Germline values: CDR1 SGHTA, CDR2 FQGTGA. V gave up 4 bases and J gave up 1 base, with 8 bases separating them. This CDR3 has 14 amino acids. CDR3 nucleotides: TGTGCCAGCAGCTATGGGGGATCTGGAAACACCATATATTTT. Residues: CASSYGGSGNTIYF.

This chain uses TRBV10-2 with TRBJ1-1; D ambiguous. V lost 5 bases and J lost 0, with 13 bases in between. Germline V gives CDR1 WSHSY, CDR2 SAAADI. The CDR3 extends over 15 amino acids. The CDR3 loop is CASSPRTDLNTEAFF. The CDR3, as DNA: TGCGCCAGCAGTCCAAGGACGGATCTGAACACTGAAGCTTTCTTT.

The chain has TRBV19 and TRBJ1-2; D is undetermined. Germline CDR1 reads LNHDA; CDR2 reads SQIVND (reference sequence). This CDR3 has 12 residues. V lost 6 bases, J lost 6 bases, and 11 bases lay in between. This CDR3 is CASRLGINGYTF. CDR3 in DNA: TGTGCCAGTAGACTGGGGATAAATGGCTACACCTTC.